Listed below are T cell receptor beta chains from one sample, sequenced in a study of shared clonotypes between healthy human individuals. Using immunoSEQ multiplex PCR, the repertoire was profiled, and TCRdb retains in-frame clones only, with some absent. Of fewer than 3 million clones detected, around 92% appear once; the ten largest clones hold approximately 0.41%. What was sequenced was naive CD4+ T cells from PBMCs. Receptors were obtained from a man aged 18 to 30 in good health. Some clones in this sample may be carry-over from other donors' samples. CDR3s include the opening cysteine and the closing phenylalanine or tryptophan. Each record gives: D gene, clone size, J gene, V gene, CDR3 length, CDR3 DNA, CDR3 protein. The D gene is left open where the match is weak. A row's size may be missing; if present it is once, few, many or a size class.

d_call: TRBD1; clone_size: -; j_call: TRBJ2-7; v_call: TRBV7-6; cdr3_length: 14; cdr3_nt: TGTGCCAGCAGCCCCGGGACAGGGGGCTACGAGCAGTACTTC; cdr3_aa: CASSPGTGGYEQYF
d_call: -; clone_size: -; j_call: TRBJ1-2; v_call: TRBV28; cdr3_length: 15; cdr3_nt: TGTGCCAGCATCCCGCCGGGGGTCCCCAACTATGGCTACACCTTC; cdr3_aa: CASIPPGVPNYGYTF
d_call: TRBD2; clone_size: -; j_call: TRBJ2-1; v_call: TRBV28; cdr3_length: 15; cdr3_nt: TGTGCCAGCAGTTTAGTCGGGGAGGGCCGCAATGAGCAGTTCTTC; cdr3_aa: CASSLVGEGRNEQFF
d_call: -; clone_size: -; j_call: TRBJ1-3; v_call: TRBV7-9; cdr3_length: 15; cdr3_nt: TGTGCCAGCAGCGCCCAAGGGGTGCCTGGAAACACCATATATTTT; cdr3_aa: CASSAQGVPGNTIYF
d_call: -; clone_size: once; j_call: TRBJ2-7; v_call: TRBV5-1; cdr3_length: 15; cdr3_nt: TGCGCCAGCAGCTTGAGTTACCGGGGAGGCTACGAGCAGTACTTC; cdr3_aa: CASSLSYRGGYEQYF
d_call: TRBD1; clone_size: -; j_call: TRBJ1-1; v_call: TRBV5-6; cdr3_length: 14; cdr3_nt: TGTGCCAGCAGACAACAGGGGATGAACACTGAAGCTTTCTTT; cdr3_aa: CASRQQGMNTEAFF
d_call: -; clone_size: -; j_call: TRBJ1-5; v_call: TRBV21-1; cdr3_length: 15; cdr3_nt: TGTGCCAGCAGCAAAGAGAGGGACAGATATCAGCCCCAGCATTTT; cdr3_aa: CASSKERDRYQPQHF
d_call: -; clone_size: -; j_call: TRBJ2-5; v_call: TRBV6-1; cdr3_length: 14; cdr3_nt: TGTGCCAGCAGTGAAGCGGGGGCCGAGGAGACCCAGTACTTC; cdr3_aa: CASSEAGAEETQYF
d_call: -; clone_size: once; j_call: TRBJ1-2; v_call: TRBV28; cdr3_length: 16; cdr3_nt: TGTGCCAGCATTCCAAGCGGGGGGGCGCAGGACTATGGCTACACCTTC; cdr3_aa: CASIPSGGAQDYGYTF
d_call: -; clone_size: few; j_call: TRBJ2-3; v_call: TRBV18; cdr3_length: 16; cdr3_nt: TGTGCCAGCTCACCACCCAGCCGAGCTAGCACAGATACGCAGTATTTT; cdr3_aa: CASSPPSRASTDTQYF
d_call: TRBD1; clone_size: -; j_call: TRBJ2-2; v_call: TRBV10-3; cdr3_length: 15; cdr3_nt: TGTGCCAACTCCGGGACAGGGCGGAACACCGGGGAGCTGTTTTTT; cdr3_aa: CANSGTGRNTGELFF
d_call: TRBD1; clone_size: -; j_call: TRBJ1-5; v_call: TRBV28; cdr3_length: 15; cdr3_nt: TGTGCCAGCAGTCAAAGGACAGGGTCCAATCAGCCCCAGCATTTT; cdr3_aa: CASSQRTGSNQPQHF
d_call: -; clone_size: -; j_call: TRBJ1-1; v_call: TRBV6-5; cdr3_length: 13; cdr3_nt: TGTGCCAGCAGTGACTCGGGGGACACTGAAGCTTTCTTT; cdr3_aa: CASSDSGDTEAFF
d_call: TRBD1; clone_size: -; j_call: TRBJ1-2; v_call: TRBV2; cdr3_length: 15; cdr3_nt: TGTGCCAGCAGTAACCGGGACAGGGGCACGGGGGGCTACACCTTC; cdr3_aa: CASSNRDRGTGGYTF
d_call: TRBD1; clone_size: -; j_call: TRBJ1-1; v_call: TRBV27; cdr3_length: 16; cdr3_nt: TGTGCCAGCAGTCCAACCTATCAGGGGGCTGGCACTGAAGCTTTCTTT; cdr3_aa: CASSPTYQGAGTEAFF
d_call: -; clone_size: -; j_call: TRBJ2-5; v_call: TRBV4-1; cdr3_length: 13; cdr3_nt: TGCGCCAGCAGCCAAGATGGACGAGAGACCCAGTACTTC; cdr3_aa: CASSQDGRETQYF